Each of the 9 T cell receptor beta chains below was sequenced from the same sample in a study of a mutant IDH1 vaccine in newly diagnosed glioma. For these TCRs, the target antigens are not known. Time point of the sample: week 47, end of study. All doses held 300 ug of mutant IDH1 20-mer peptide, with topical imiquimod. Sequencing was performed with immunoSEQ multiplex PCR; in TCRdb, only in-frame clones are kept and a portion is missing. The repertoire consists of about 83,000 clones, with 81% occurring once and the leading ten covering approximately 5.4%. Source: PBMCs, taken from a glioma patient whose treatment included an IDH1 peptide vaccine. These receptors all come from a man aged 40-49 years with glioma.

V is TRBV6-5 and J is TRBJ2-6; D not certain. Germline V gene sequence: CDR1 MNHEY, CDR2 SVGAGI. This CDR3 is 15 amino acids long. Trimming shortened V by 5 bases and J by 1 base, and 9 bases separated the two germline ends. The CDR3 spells CASSGVKSGANVLTF. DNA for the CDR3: TGTGCCAGCAGTGGAGTGAAATCTGGGGCCAACGTCCTGACTTTC.

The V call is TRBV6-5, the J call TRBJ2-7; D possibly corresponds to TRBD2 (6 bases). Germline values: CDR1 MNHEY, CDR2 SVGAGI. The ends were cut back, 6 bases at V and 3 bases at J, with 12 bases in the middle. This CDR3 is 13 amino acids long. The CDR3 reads CASREGPIYEQYF. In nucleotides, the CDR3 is TGTGCCAGCAGGGAGGGGCCCATCTACGAGCAGTACTTC.

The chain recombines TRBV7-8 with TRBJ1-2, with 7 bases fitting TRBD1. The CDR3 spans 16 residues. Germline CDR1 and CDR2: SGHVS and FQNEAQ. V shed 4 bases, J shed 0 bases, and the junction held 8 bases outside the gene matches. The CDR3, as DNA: TGTGCCAGCAGCTCAAAGACAGGGATACCTAACTATGGCTACACCTTC. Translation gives CASSSKTGIPNYGYTF.

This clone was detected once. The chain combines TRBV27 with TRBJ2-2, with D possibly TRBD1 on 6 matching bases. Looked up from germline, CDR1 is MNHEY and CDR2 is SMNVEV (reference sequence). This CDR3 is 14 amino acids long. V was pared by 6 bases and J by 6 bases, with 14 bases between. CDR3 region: CASRAGQSPGELFF. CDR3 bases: TGTGCCAGCAGAGCCGGACAGTCCCCCGGGGAGCTGTTTTTT.

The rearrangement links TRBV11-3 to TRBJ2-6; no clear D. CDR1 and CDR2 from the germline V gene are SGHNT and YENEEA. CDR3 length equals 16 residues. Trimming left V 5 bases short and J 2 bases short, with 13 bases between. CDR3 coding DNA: TGTGCCAGCAGCCGCGCCTCGAAGGCTGGGGCCAACGTCCTGACTTTC. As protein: CASSRASKAGANVLTF.

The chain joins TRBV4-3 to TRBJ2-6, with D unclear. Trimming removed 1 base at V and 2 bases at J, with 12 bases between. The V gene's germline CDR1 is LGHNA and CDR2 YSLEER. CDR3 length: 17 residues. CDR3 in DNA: TGCGCCAGCAGCCAAGTTTCCGGTATCACTGGGGCCAACGTCCTGACTTTC. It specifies CASSQVSGITGANVLTF.

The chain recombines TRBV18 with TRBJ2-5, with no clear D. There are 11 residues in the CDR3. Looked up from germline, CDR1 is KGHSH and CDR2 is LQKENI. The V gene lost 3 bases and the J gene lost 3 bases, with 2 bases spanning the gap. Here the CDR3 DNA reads TGTGCCAGCTCACCTGAAGAGACCCAGTACTTC. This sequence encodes CASSPEETQYF.

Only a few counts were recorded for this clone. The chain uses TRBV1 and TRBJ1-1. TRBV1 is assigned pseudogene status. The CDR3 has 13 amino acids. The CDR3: CTSSQAGVTEAFF. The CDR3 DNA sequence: TGCACCAGCAGCCAGGCCGGGGTTACTGAAGCTTTCTTT.

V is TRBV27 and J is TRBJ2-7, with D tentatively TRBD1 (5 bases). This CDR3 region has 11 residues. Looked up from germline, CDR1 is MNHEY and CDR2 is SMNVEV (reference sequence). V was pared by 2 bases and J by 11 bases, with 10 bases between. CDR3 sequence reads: CASSLRGQEYF. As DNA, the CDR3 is TGTGCCAGCAGTTTAAGGGGCCAGGAGTACTTC.